This T cell receptor (beta chain) was retrieved from a study of T cells in women clearing cervical HPV infection (dated by TCRdb to 2016 to 2018). A note on the overall study: The cases were 25 or so women with histologically confirmed HPV16-related CIN3 or worse, and 2 of these cases were invasive cancers. The controls were around 26 women whose single incident HPV16 infection cleared within 12 months with no development of precancer or cancer. Blood from cases was drawn at the visit where the lesion was first identified, while blood from controls was drawn once the infection was no longer detected. For cases, the median interval between lesion detection and blood sampling was about 150 days, with an interquartile range of roughly 90 to 200 days. HLA typing was available for only a few women, so HLA type could not be excluded as a confounder. This exploratory proof-of-principle case-control study, nested within the Guanacaste HPV Natural History Study in Costa Rica, compared TCR repertoires among women with different cervical HPV16 outcomes. Cases and controls were matched on year of sample collection and on age within five years. A median age of 34 years was observed in cases versus approximately 38 in controls, and no significant differences in baseline characteristics were found. In the parent cohort, some 10,000 women aged 18 or older were enrolled in Guanacaste, Costa Rica, during about 1992 to 1994 and were followed for seven years. Five blinded duplicates per group were added as quality controls, so that 60 or so samples were obtained: some 50 participants and 10 replicates.

TCR beta CDR3 regions were amplified by multiplex PCR using the immunoSEQ assay from an average of about 1,200 ng genomic DNA per sample. Primer bias was corrected in the assay by using a complete synthetic TCR repertoire to establish an amplification baseline. The amplicons were sequenced on the Illumina platform. For the original study's pipeline: Sequence errors were corrected by clustering with frequency ratios and a modified nearest-neighbor algorithm, and the sequences were then analyzed in the immunoSEQ Analyzer using IMGT gene definitions. TCR richness and evenness were averaged over 20 rarefaction repeats at each rarefaction depth, excluding samples with fewer sequences than the depth. Relative abundances of V, D and J genes were compared between groups using Wilcoxon rank sum tests, with FDR correction applied. An intraclass correlation of around 96% for TCR richness and an average of 76.4% across some 69 gene segments were obtained from the blinded duplicates. TCRdb retrieved this table from immuneACCESS and kept in-frame rearrangements only. Not all clones are present; in checked studies, unresolved V genes account for under half, and no reason is known for the remainder. V and J calls and clone size are copied from that table; D and trimming were computed from the DNA. Per the sample table, the count is roughly 30,000 clones. Of the sample, about 8% is held by the ten largest clones.

Every participant had a single incident cervical HPV16 infection, and prevalent HPV16 infections were excluded. Cervical HPV DNA was detected by MY09/MY11 PCR, and genotyping was performed by dot-blot hybridization. Fifteen mL of heparinized blood were centrifuged, and the buffy coat was aliquoted, frozen at -30°C, then stored at -80°C. QIAGEN kits were used to extract genomic DNA from buffy coat specimens. Remarks on this clone: It has no known antigen specificity.

What the research found in general, with its limitations: Because T-cell numbers per sample were unknown, differences in richness could reflect varying T-cell content rather than repertoire biology. Whether associations preceded infection or resulted from infection could not be shown with the cross-sectional design, and effector/memory subsets and HPV-specific T cells were not isolated. TCR repertoire richness was significantly higher in CIN3+ cases than in controls across sequencing depths, while evenness did not differ. Random forest classifiers that combined richness and V gene abundances separated cases from controls with an estimated AUC of roughly 0.83.

Sequenced material: blood buffy coat. This sequence was found in a woman between 18 and 70 years old with a cervical HPV16 infection that either progressed to CIN3+ or cleared (not recorded which).

CDR3 region: CASSLRQGGSYEQYF. The sequenced CDR3 bases are TGTGCCAGCAGCTTGCGGCAGGGGGGATCCTACGAG. The rearrangement joined TRBV5-4 to TRBJ2-7; the D region possibly corresponds to TRBD1 (7 bases align). The missing CDR3 end, 3 residues past where the read stops, is filled in from the germline J gene. The germline V gene (reference sequence) specifies SGHNT as CDR1 and YYREEE as CDR2. From the cysteine through the phenylalanine, the CDR3 covers 15 amino acids. The CDR3 was read in part: 36 bases, with the frame set at base 1. The V and J ends are trimmed by 1 base and 1 base, leaving 12 bases between them. Reference TRBV5-4 and TRBJ2-7 genes cover what lies past the CDR3, so the full variable domain is ETGVTQSPTHLIKTRGQQVTLRCSSQSGHNTVSWYQQALGQGPQFIFQYYREEENGRGNFPPRFSGLQFPNYSSELNVNALELDDSALYLCASSLRQGGSYEQYFGPGTRLTVT.